This T cell receptor (beta chain) emerged from a study of shared clonotypes between healthy human individuals. Findings and caveats of the study: Estimated richness was generally greater in naive than memory subsets.

This CDR3 is built from 11 residues. Trimming left V 4 bases short and J 5 bases short, with 5 bases between. Looked up from germline, CDR1 is SNHLY and CDR2 is FYNNEI. Libraries were prepared by immunoSEQ multiplex PCR; TCRdb keeps only in-frame clonotypes and omits some of them. In the table there are 2 million or so clones, roughly 94% of which are singletons. Details on this clone: Its cognate antigen is unknown. Other DNA variants within this sample encode the same CDR3.

The receptor was isolated from a man aged 18 to 35 in good health. The sample consisted of naive CD4+ T cells sorted from blood. Subset given: CD45RA+ positively selected. This rearrangement joins TRBV2 to TRBJ2-5; D not certain. CDR3 amino acids: CASSVSETQYF. CDR3 bases: TGTGCCAGCAGTGTCTCGGAGACCCAGTACTTC.